This T cell receptor (beta chain) is from a study of shared clonotypes between healthy human individuals. Negatively enriched CD4+ T cells were divided by CD45RA into naive and memory. The data were produced by immunoSEQ multiplex PCR, yet TCRdb's version contains in-frame clones alone and is incomplete. The data contain 330,000 or so clones, 73% of them singletons. Only one count was recorded for this clone. Its antigen is currently unknown. Whole-study findings and limits: Clonotype sharing among donors likely depends on sequencing depth. A generally larger estimated richness was seen in naive subsets than in memory subsets.

Losses at the gene ends were 10 bases for V and 4 bases for J; bases not matched to a gene: 4. Per the germline V gene, CDR1 is LNHDA and CDR2 is SQIVND (reference sequence). This CDR3 is 12 amino acids long. The chain has TRBV19 and TRBJ1-3, with TRBD1 identical over 7 bases. The clonotype was recovered from a man aged 25-45 years in good health. What was sequenced was memory CD4+ T cells sorted from blood. Indicated subset: CD45RA-negative fraction. The CDR3 protein is CATGTAGNTIYF. The CDR3 DNA follows: TGTGCCACCGGGACAGCAGGAAACACCATATATTTT.